This T cell receptor beta chain appears in the sequencing data of a study of shared clonotypes between healthy human individuals. Concerning this clone: What it binds is unknown.

V was trimmed by 3 bases and J by 5 bases, leaving 13 bases between them. CDR3 length: 15 residues. Germline CDR1 KGHSH, CDR2 LQKENI. Using immunoSEQ multiplex PCR, the repertoire was profiled, and TCRdb retains in-frame clones only, with some absent. The sample lists about 340,000 clones, less than 75% occurring once. Every donor, a Caucasian adult, lived in Nashville, Tennessee. Study-wide results and limits: Naive subsets generally exceeded memory subsets in estimated richness.

The chain uses TRBV18 and TRBJ2-2; D gene unclear. The material sequenced was memory CD4+ T cells sorted from blood. The subset: CD45RA-negative fraction. This clonotype originated in a young man in good health. The CDR3 nucleotides read TGTGCCAGCTCACCCGCGGCCGTTGGGACCGGGGAGCTGTTTTTT. Its protein is CASSPAAVGTGELFF.